This T cell receptor (beta chain) is drawn from a study of memory CD4+ T cells and cytomegalovirus serostatus (dated by TCRdb to between 2018 and 2021). General notes on the study: The cohort included 35 or so healthy adults from Belgium, of whom 9 were CMV seropositive and 24 were CMV seronegative. To replicate a published TCR-based CMV serostatus classifier, the researchers sequenced the CD4+ memory TCRbeta repertoires of a Belgian cohort whose cytomegalovirus serostatus was known.

On this clone: Its specific antigen is unknown. No base qualities exist here, and no much larger clone lies one base off it.

The Quick-DNA Microprep Kit was used to extract genomic DNA from the sorted cells. Amplification of TCRbeta DNA was done with the immunoSEQ hsTCRbeta kit, following the protocol from the manufacturer. TCRbeta libraries were sequenced on an Illumina MiSeq instrument. The authors' pipeline ran thus. Once out-of-frame sequences had been removed, approximately 2,000,000 distinct TCRbeta sequences were left, which works out to an average of around 73,000 per individual. Each individual was scored according to the count of 164 previously reported CMV-associated TCRbeta sequences and the total productive distinct TCRbeta count. A beta-binomial model was reimplemented in Python, and scikit-learn random forests with default parameters were trained on US cohort data. Classifier performance on the Belgian cohort was reported as the median AUC with percentile confidence intervals calculated over 10,000 bootstrap iterations. TCRdb holds this immuneACCESS table with in-frame rearrangements only. Some clones are missing; in checked studies, unresolved V genes explain under half, and the rest has no known cause. V and J calls and clone size are given by that table; D and trimming were obtained from the DNA. Across this sample there are around 60,000 clones, with around 77% seen only once. Almost 0.9% of the sample is taken by the ten largest.

Single viable CD3+CD4+CD8-CD45RO+ cells were sorted as memory CD4+ T cells on a FACSAria II. CMV serostatus was assessed using a Roche Elecsys assay, by which serum IgG against CMV pp150, pp28, p38 and p52 was detected. Following thawing, total CD4+ T cells were enriched through positive selection using CD4 magnetic microbeads. The samples came from a different study that was designed specifically to examine the CD4+ T cell memory repertoire. Peripheral blood mononuclear cells were isolated and cryopreserved according to standard operating procedures, and serum was kept at -80 degrees C. The staining relied on CD3-PerCP (BW264/56), CD4-APC (RPA-T4), CD45RO-PE (UCHT1) and CD8-Pacific Orange (3B5) antibodies, and Sytox blue was used to exclude non-viable cells. What the research found in general, with its limitations: The original-framework classifier achieved a median bootstrapped AUC of around 0.95 with a 95% CI of 0.76-1.00 on the Belgian cohort. CMV serostatus prediction reached a median bootstrapped AUC of approximately 0.96 with the original framework and just over 0.9 with a US-trained random forest. The results were read as suggesting that the CMV-associated TCR signature is, for the most part, present in the CD4+ memory repertoire. Among the 150 to 200 previously reported CMV-associated TCRbeta sequences, over 65 showed up in the CD4+ memory repertoires, with each one found in between one and five individuals. Unlike the original study, which covered naive and memory CD4+ and CD8+ populations, the Belgian study sequenced only CD4+CD45RO+ memory cells.

Sequenced material: memory CD4+ T cells from blood. The receptor comes from an adult in good health and CMV-seronegative.

The CDR3 here reads CASSLGAQETQYF. DNA sequence: TGTGCCAGCAGTTTAGGGGCGCAAGAGACCCAGTACTTC. In this chain, TRBV27 is recombined with TRBJ2-5; D gene: possibly TRBD1, on 5 matching bases. From the germline V gene (reference sequence), CDR1 is MNHEY and CDR2 is SMNVEV. V is reduced by 2 bases and J by 2 bases, leaving a spacing of 6 bases between them. Spanning cysteine to phenylalanine, the CDR3 consists of 13 amino acids. The CDR3 DNA has 39 bases and is translated from base 1.